Sequencing of this T cell receptor (beta chain) was carried out in a study of cytomegalovirus exposure and HLA in healthy donors. As for the study in general: As released early, the data held 70 million to 100 million unique TCRs from HLA-typed donors. Of approximately 400 genotyped donors, more than 70% clustered with self-reported Caucasian donors.

Primers included in the PCR were 60 Vbeta and 13 Jbeta primers. TCRdb's table, derived via immunoSEQ multiplex PCR, lists solely in-frame clones and lacks some. Of about 160,000 clones listed, about 80% are singletons. V was pared by 8 bases and J by 0 bases, with 7 bases of the junction left unmatched. The CDR3 totals 17 residues. CDR1 and CDR2 (germline): SNHLY, FYNNEI. The receptor was derived from a man aged 18 to 30 in good health and CMV-seropositive. J is TRBJ2-6 and V is TRBV2, with 10 nucleotides matching TRBD1. Source material: PBMCs. CDR3 bases: TGTGCCAGCGGGGGACAGGGGATCCCCTCTGGGGCCAACGTCCTGACTTTC. It translates to CASGGQGIPSGANVLTF.